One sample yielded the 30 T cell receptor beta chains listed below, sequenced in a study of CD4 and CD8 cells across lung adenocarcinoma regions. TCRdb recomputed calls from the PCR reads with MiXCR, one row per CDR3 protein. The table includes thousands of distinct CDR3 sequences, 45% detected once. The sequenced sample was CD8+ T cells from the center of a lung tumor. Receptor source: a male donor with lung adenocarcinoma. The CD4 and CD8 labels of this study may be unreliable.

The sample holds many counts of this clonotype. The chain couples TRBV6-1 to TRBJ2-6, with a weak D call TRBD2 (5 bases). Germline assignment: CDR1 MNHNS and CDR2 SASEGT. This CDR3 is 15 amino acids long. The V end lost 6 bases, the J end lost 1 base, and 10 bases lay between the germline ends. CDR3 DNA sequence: TGTGCCAGCAGCACTAGAGGGTCTGGGGCCAACGTCCTGACTTTC. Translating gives CASSTRGSGANVLTF.

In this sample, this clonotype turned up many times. CDR3 sequence: CASSDTAGGGYTF. DNA of the CDR3: TGCGCCAGCAGCGATACAGCCGGGGGTGGCTACACCTTC. This sequence joins TRBV10-1 and TRBJ1-2, with D perhaps TRBD1 (5 bases). The germline V gene has CDR1 WNHNN and CDR2 SYGVQD (reference sequence). The CDR3 sequence is 13 residues long. The V and J ends lost 6 bases and 7 bases respectively, with 15 bases between them.

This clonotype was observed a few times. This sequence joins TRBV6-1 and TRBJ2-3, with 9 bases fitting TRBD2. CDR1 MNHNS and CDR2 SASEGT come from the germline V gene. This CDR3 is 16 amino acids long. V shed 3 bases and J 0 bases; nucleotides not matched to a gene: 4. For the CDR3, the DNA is TGTGCCAGCAGTGATCTAGCGGGATCAAGCACAGATACGCAGTATTTT. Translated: CASSDLAGSSTDTQYF.

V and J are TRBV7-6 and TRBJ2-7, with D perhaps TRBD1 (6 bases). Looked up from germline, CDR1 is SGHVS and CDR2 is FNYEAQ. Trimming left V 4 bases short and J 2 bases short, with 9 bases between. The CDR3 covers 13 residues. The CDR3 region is CASSWGHTYEQYF. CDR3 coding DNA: TGTGCCAGCAGCTGGGGGCACACCTACGAGCAGTACTTC.

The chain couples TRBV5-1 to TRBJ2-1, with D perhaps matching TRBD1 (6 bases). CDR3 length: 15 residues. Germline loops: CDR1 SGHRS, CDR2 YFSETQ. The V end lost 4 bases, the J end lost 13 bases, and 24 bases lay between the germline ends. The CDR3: CASSPLGAAGETQFF. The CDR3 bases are TGCGCCAGCAGCCCTCTGGGGGCCGCAGGCGAGACCCAGTTCTTC.

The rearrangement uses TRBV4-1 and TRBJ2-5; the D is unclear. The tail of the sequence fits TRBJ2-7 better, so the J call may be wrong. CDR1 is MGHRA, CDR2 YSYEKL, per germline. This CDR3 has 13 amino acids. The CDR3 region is CASSRSIFYEQYF. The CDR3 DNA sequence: TGCGCCAGCAGCCGTTCGATTTTCTACGAGCAGTACTTC.

The CDR3 sequence: CASSYQASGWTLDEQFF. The CDR3 DNA follows: TGTGCCAGCAGTTACCAGGCCAGTGGGTGGACTTTGGATGAGCAGTTCTTC. The J gene is TRBJ2-4, the V gene TRBV6-5; tentatively, D is TRBD2 (5 bases). The J call may be in error: the DNA end matches TRBJ2-1 better. The CDR3 length is 17 residues. Germline lookup yields CDR1 MNHEY and CDR2 SVGAGI.

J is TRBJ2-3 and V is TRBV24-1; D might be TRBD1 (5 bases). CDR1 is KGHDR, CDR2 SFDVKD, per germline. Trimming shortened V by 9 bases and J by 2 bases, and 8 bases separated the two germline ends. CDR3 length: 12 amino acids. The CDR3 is CATGRDTDTQYF. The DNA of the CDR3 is TGTGCCACCGGCAGGGACACAGATACGCAGTATTTT.

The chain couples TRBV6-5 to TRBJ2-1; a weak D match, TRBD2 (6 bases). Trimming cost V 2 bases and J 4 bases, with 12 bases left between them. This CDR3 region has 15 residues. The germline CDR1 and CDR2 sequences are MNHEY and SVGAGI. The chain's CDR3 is CASSYEGGGYNEQFF. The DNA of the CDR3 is TGTGCCAGCAGTTACGAGGGAGGTGGTTACAATGAGCAGTTCTTC.

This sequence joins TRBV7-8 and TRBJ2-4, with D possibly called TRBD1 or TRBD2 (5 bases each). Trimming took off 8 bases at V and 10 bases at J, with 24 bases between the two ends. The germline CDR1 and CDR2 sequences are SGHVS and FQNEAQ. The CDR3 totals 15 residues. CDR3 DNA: TGTGCCAGCGGCTCGGGGCTGGGCGCCAAAGATATTCAGTACTTC. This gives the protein CASGSGLGAKDIQYF.

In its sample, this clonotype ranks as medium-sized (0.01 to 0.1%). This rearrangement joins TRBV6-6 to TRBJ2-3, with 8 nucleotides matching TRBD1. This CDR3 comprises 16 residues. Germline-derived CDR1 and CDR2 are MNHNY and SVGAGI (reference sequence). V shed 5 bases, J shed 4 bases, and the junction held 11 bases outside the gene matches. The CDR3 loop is CASSPGQGQYPDTQYF. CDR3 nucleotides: TGTGCCAGCAGTCCAGGACAGGGACAATACCCAGATACGCAGTATTTT.

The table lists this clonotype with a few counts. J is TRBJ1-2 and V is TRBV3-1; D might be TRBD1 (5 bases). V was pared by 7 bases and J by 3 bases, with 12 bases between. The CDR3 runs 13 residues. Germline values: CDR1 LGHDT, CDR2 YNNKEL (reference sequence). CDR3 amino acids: CASKKGPDYGYTF. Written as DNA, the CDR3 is TGTGCCAGCAAGAAGGGACCGGACTATGGCTACACCTTC. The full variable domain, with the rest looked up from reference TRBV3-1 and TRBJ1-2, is DTAVSQTPKYLVTQMGNDKSIKCEQNLGHDTMYWYKQDSKKFLKIMFSYNNKELIINETVPNRFSPKSPDKAHLNLHINSLELGDSAVYFCASKKGPDYGYTFGSGTRLTVV.

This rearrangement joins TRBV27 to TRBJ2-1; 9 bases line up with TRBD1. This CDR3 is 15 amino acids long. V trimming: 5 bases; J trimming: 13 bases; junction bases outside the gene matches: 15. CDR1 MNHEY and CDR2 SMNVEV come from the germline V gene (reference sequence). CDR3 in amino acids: CASSINRDRAETQFF. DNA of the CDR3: TGTGCCAGCAGTATCAACCGGGACAGGGCGGAGACCCAGTTCTTC.

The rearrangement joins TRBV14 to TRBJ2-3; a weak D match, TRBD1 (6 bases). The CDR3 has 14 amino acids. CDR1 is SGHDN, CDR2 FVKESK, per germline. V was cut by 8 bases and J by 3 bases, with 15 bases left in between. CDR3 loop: CASGWTASTDTQYF. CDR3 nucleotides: TGTGCCAGCGGGTGGACAGCCAGTACAGATACGCAGTATTTT.

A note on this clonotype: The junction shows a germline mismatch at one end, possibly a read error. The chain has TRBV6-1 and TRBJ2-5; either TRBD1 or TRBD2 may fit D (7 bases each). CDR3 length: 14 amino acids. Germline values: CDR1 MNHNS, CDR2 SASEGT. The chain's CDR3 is CAGRGGRDQETQYF. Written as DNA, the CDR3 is TGTGCGGGCAGGGGGGGCCGTGACCAAGAGACGCAGTACTTT.

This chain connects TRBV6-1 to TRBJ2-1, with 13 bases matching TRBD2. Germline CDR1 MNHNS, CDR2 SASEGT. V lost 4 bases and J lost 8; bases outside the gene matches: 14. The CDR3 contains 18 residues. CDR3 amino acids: CASSVAWTSGSMGDEQFF. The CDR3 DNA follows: TGTGCCAGCAGTGTAGCCTGGACTAGCGGGAGCATGGGCGATGAGCAGTTCTTC.

The CDR3 region is CASRPSVSGANVLTF. As DNA, the CDR3 is TGTGCCAGCAGACCGAGCGTCTCTGGGGCCAACGTCCTGACTTTC. This chain connects TRBV7-6 to TRBJ2-6; D remains ambiguous. The CDR3 length is 15 residues. The germline V gene encodes CDR1 SGHVS and CDR2 FNYEAQ. The V and J ends lost 6 bases and 0 bases respectively, with 9 bases between them. The variable domain in full, with the rest retrieved from reference TRBV7-6 and TRBJ2-6, is GAGVSQSPRYKVTKRGQDVALRCDPISGHVSLYWYRQALGQGPEFLTYFNYEAQQDKSGLPNDRFSAERPEGSISTLTIQRTEQRDSAMYRCASRPSVSGANVLTFGAGSRLTVL.

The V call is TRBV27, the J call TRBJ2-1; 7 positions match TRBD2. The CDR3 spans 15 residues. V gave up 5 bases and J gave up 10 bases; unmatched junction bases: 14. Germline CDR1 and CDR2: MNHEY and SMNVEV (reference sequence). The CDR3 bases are TGTGCCAGCAGTGTAACGAGAGGGCCGGGAGGAGAGCAGTTCTTC. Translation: CASSVTRGPGGEQFF.

The CDR3 DNA sequence: TGTGCCAGCAGCTTAGAGGCGGGAGTAAAAGAGCAGTTCTTC. Amino acid sequence: CASSLEAGVKEQFF. The chain is built from TRBV11-2 and TRBJ2-1; 7 bases fit TRBD2. V shed 0 bases, J shed 10 bases, and the junction held 6 bases outside the gene matches. This CDR3 contains 14 residues. The V gene's germline CDR1 is SGHAT and CDR2 FQNNGV.

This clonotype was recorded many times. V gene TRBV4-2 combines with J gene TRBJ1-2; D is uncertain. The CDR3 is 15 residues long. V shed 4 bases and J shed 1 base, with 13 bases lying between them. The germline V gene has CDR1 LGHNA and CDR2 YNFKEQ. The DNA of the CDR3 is TGTGCCAGCAGCCGGGAGGTCGGACTTAACTATGGCTACACCTTC. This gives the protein CASSREVGLNYGYTF.

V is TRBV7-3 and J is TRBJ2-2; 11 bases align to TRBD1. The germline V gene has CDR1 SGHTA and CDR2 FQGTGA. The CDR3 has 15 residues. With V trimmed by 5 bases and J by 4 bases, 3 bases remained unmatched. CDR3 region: CASSGQGAGTGELFF. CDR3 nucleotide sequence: TGTGCCAGCAGCGGACAGGGGGCTGGCACCGGGGAGCTGTTTTTT. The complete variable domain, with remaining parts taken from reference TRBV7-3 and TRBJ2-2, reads GAGVSQTPSNKVTEKGKYVELRCDPISGHTALYWYRQSLGQGPEFLIYFQGTGAADDSGLPNDRFFAVRPEGSVSTLKIQRTERGDSAVYLCASSGQGAGTGELFFGEGSRLTVL.

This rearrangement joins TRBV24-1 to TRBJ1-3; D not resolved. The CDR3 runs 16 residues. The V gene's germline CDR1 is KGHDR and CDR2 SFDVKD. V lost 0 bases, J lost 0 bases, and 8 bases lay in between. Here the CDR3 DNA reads TGTGCCACCAGTGATTTGTGGGGAAGCTCTGGAAACACCATATATTTT. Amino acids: CATSDLWGSSGNTIYF.

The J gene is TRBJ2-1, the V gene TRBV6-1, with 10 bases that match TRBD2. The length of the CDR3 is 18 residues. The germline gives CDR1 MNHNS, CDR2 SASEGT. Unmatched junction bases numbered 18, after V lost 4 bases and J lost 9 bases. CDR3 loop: CASSVSRGLPGLAFEQFF. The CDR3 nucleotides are TGTGCCAGCAGTGTTTCCAGGGGTCTCCCGGGACTAGCGTTTGAGCAGTTCTTC.

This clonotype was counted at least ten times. The chain's CDR3 is CASTAETSTDTQYF. The CDR3, as DNA: TGCGCCAGCACAGCGGAAACTAGCACAGATACGCAGTATTTT. The V gene is TRBV4-1, the J gene TRBJ2-3, with TRBD2 as a possible D gene (5 bases). The CDR3 consists of 14 residues. Trimming stripped 7 bases from V and 0 bases from J, with 11 bases between. The germline V gene has CDR1 MGHRA and CDR2 YSYEKL.

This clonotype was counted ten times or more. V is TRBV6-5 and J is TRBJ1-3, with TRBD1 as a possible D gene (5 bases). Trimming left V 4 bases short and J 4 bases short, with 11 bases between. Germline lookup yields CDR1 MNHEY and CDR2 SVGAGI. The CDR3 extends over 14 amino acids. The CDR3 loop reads CASSFRTPGNTIYF. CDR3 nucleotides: TGTGCCAGCAGTTTCAGGACACCCGGAAACACCATATATTTT.

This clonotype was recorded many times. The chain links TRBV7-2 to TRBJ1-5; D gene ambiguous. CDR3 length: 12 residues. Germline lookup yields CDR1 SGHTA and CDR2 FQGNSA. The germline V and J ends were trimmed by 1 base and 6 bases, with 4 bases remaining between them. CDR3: CASSLDSQPQHF. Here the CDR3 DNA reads TGTGCCAGCAGCTTAGATAGTCAGCCCCAGCATTTT. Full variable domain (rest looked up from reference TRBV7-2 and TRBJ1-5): GAGVSQSPSNKVTEKGKDVELRCDPISGHTALYWYRQSLGQGLEFLIYFQGNSAPDKSGLPSDRFSAERTGGSVSTLTIQRTQQEDSAVYLCASSLDSQPQHFGDGTRLSIL.

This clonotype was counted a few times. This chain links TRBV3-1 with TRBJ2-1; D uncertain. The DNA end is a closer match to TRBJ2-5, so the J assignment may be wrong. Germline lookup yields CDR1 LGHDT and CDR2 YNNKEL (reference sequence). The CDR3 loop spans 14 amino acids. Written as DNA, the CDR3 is TGTGCCAGCAGCCAAGGTCCCCTGGGGGAGACCCAGTACTTC. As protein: CASSQGPLGETQYF.

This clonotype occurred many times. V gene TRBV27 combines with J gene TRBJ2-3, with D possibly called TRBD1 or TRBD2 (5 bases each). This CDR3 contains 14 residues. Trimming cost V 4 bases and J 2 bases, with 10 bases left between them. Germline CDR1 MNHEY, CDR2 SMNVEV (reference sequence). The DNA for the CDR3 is TGTGCCAGCAGTTCGGGACCATTCACAGATACGCAGTATTTT. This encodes CASSSGPFTDTQYF.

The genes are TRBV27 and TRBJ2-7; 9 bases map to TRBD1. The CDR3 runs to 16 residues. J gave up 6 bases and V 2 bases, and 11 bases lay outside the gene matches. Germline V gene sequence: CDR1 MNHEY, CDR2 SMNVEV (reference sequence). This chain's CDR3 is CASSLSPAQGAPEQYF. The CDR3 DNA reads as TGTGCCAGCAGTTTAAGCCCCGCACAGGGGGCGCCCGAGCAGTACTTC.

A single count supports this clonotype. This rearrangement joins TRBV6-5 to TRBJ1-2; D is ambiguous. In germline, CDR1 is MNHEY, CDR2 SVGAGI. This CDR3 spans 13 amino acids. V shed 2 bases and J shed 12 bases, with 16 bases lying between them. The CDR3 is CASSYKAADKDTF. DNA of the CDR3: TGTGCCAGCAGTTACAAGGCAGCCGACAAGGACACCTTC.